Sequencing of this T cell receptor (beta chain) was carried out in a study of response to subunit inactivated influenza vaccine. The V gene lost 5 bases and the J gene lost 5 bases, with 12 bases spanning the gap. The CDR3 totals 13 residues. Germline V lookup: CDR1 SGHTA, CDR2 FQGTGA. Using its own MiXCR run on the RT-PCR reads, TCRdb lists one record per CDR3 protein. Of about 480,000 distinct CDR3 sequences listed, around 13% are singletons. This clonotype was found many times. The sample was PBMCs from blood, taken roughly 45 days after vaccination. The clonotype originates from a man in his forties or fifties who received an inactivated influenza vaccine. This rearrangement joins TRBV7-3 to TRBJ2-5; D unresolved. In nucleotides, the CDR3 is TGTGCCAGCAGCCGGGCCCGGTGGGAGACCCAGTACTTC. Residues: CASSRARWETQYF.